This T cell receptor beta chain was identified in a study of human T cells and chemical hapten exposure. Study context: Patch tests containing 0.01% DPC, applied to the upper back, were read at 6 days. The variation in per-sample TCR yields arose mainly from small differences in pooled library volumes.

As for time point: pre-sensitization, week 0. The sample's treatment: therapeutic diphenylcyclopropenone sensitization with weekly scalp DPC. Unfractionated whole blood was the source of the extracted total RNA. This clonotype was seen only a few times. TCRdb passed the RACE reads through MiXCR, listing each CDR3 protein once. The sample consists of approximately 320,000 distinct CDR3 sequences, approximately 5.8% of them appearing once. From germline, CDR1 is SGHAT and CDR2 FQNNGV. V gave up 1 base and J gave up 6 bases, with 18 bases separating them. This CDR3 has 16 residues. V is TRBV11-2 and J is TRBJ1-1; perhaps TRBD1 as D (5 bases). This specimen consisted of whole blood, obtained in connection with sensitization to the hapten diphenylcyclopropenone (DPC). The clonotype was recovered from a woman in her late teens or twenties with alopecia areata. Some clones in this sample may be carry-over from other donors' samples. CDR3 in amino acids: CASSLGGGRVTAEAFF. CDR3 coding DNA: TGTGCCAGCAGCTTAGGAGGCGGCAGGGTTACCGCTGAAGCTTTCTTT.